Listed below are T cell receptor beta chains from one sample, sequenced in a study of blood T cell repertoires in COVID-19. Using immunoSEQ multiplex PCR, the repertoire was profiled, and TCRdb retains in-frame clones only, with some absent. The sample shows around 67,000 clones, about 68% of them seen only once. The sample comprised peripheral blood. These receptors were taken from a woman between 65 and 79 years old with acute or convalescent COVID-19. The CDR3 runs from the conserved cysteine through the conserved F or W. D genes are given only for firm matches. The listing skips clone size in some rows; elsewhere it reads once, few, many or a size class.

D gene: NA; clone size: NA; J gene: TRBJ2-3; V gene: TRBV19; CDR3 DNA: TGTGCCAGTAGTGATGGGCTAGCCCTCACAGATACGCAGTATTTT; CDR3 protein: CASSDGLALTDTQYF
D gene: NA; clone size: NA; J gene: TRBJ2-6; V gene: TRBV28; CDR3 DNA: TGTGCCAGCAGCCCCGGGGGGCCTGGGGCCAACGTCCTGACTTTC; CDR3 protein: CASSPGGPGANVLTF
D gene: TRBD1; clone size: NA; J gene: TRBJ1-1; V gene: TRBV20-1; CDR3 DNA: TGCAGTGCTAGTTTCCGGGACAGAGCTTTCTTT; CDR3 protein: CSASFRDRAFF
D gene: NA; clone size: few; J gene: TRBJ1-1; V gene: TRBV6-5; CDR3 DNA: TGTGCCAGCAGCTTCGACAGGAAGGTTGTAGCTTTCTTT; CDR3 protein: CASSFDRKVVAFF
D gene: NA; clone size: NA; J gene: TRBJ2-1; V gene: TRBV3-1/TRBV3-2; CDR3 DNA: TGTGCCAGCAGCCAAGATTGGGCCCCCCCCCATGAGCAGTTCTTC; CDR3 protein: CASSQDWAPPHEQFF
D gene: NA; clone size: NA; J gene: TRBJ2-7; V gene: TRBV7-2; CDR3 DNA: TGTGCCAGCAGCTTAGCTCTAGTCTCCCCCTACGAGCAGTACTTC; CDR3 protein: CASSLALVSPYEQYF
D gene: NA; clone size: NA; J gene: TRBJ2-1; V gene: TRBV28; CDR3 DNA: TGTGCCAGCAGTTCGGGGACAACAGCCTACAATGAGCAGTTCTTC; CDR3 protein: CASSSGTTAYNEQFF
D gene: NA; clone size: NA; J gene: TRBJ2-5; V gene: TRBV28; CDR3 DNA: TGTGCCAGCAGGGGCAACGGTAAGGCGGAGACCCAGTACTTC; CDR3 protein: CASRGNGKAETQYF
D gene: TRBD2; clone size: NA; J gene: TRBJ2-5; V gene: TRBV27; CDR3 DNA: TGTGCCAGCGGAATGAGCGGGAGGCGAGAGACCCAGTACTTC; CDR3 protein: CASGMSGRRETQYF
D gene: NA; clone size: NA; J gene: TRBJ1-2; V gene: TRBV28; CDR3 DNA: TGTGCCAGCAGTGAGGAGGCCTATGGCTACACCTTC; CDR3 protein: CASSEEAYGYTF
D gene: TRBD1; clone size: NA; J gene: TRBJ1-2; V gene: TRBV12-5; CDR3 DNA: TGTGCTAGTGGTCCTGACAGGGGGCTTAGCTATGGCTACACCTTC; CDR3 protein: CASGPDRGLSYGYTF
D gene: TRBD1; clone size: NA; J gene: TRBJ2-7; V gene: TRBV28; CDR3 DNA: TGTGCCAGCAGTTTCAGGGACAGGGGAGGCGAGCAGTACTTC; CDR3 protein: CASSFRDRGGEQYF
D gene: NA; clone size: NA; J gene: TRBJ1-3; V gene: TRBV29-1; CDR3 DNA: TGCAGCGTCGACGACAGCCGAGACTCTGGAAACACCATATATTTT; CDR3 protein: CSVDDSRDSGNTIYF
D gene: TRBD1; clone size: NA; J gene: TRBJ1-5; V gene: TRBV28; CDR3 DNA: TGTGCCAGCAGTGGCCAGGGGGCGAATCAGCCCCAGCATTTT; CDR3 protein: CASSGQGANQPQHF
D gene: NA; clone size: few; J gene: TRBJ2-7; V gene: TRBV12-3/TRBV12-4; CDR3 DNA: TGTGCCAGCAGTGGAAATACAGCCTACGAGCAGTACTTC; CDR3 protein: CASSGNTAYEQYF
D gene: NA; clone size: NA; J gene: TRBJ1-2; V gene: TRBV6-5; CDR3 DNA: TGTGCCAGCCAGGCACCTAACTATGGCTACACCTTC; CDR3 protein: CASQAPNYGYTF
D gene: NA; clone size: NA; J gene: TRBJ1-1; V gene: TRBV7-8; CDR3 DNA: TGTGCCAGCAGCTTATCTTCAGTCCTGAACACTGAAGCTTTCTTT; CDR3 protein: CASSLSSVLNTEAFF
D gene: NA; clone size: NA; J gene: TRBJ1-5; V gene: TRBV10-1; CDR3 DNA: TGCGCCAGCAGTGATGGCCCAAATCAGCCCCAGCATTTT; CDR3 protein: CASSDGPNQPQHF
D gene: TRBD1; clone size: NA; J gene: TRBJ1-5; V gene: TRBV28; CDR3 DNA: TGTGCCAGCAGTTCGCCGGACAGGATCGAGCCCCAGCATTTT; CDR3 protein: CASSSPDRIEPQHF
D gene: NA; clone size: NA; J gene: TRBJ2-7; V gene: TRBV6-5; CDR3 DNA: TGTGCCATCGACAGAGACCTCTCCTACGAGCAGTACTTC; CDR3 protein: CAIDRDLSYEQYF
D gene: TRBD1; clone size: NA; J gene: TRBJ1-6; V gene: TRBV4-1; CDR3 DNA: TGCGCCAGCAGCACACAGACAGGGATGGGTAATTCACCCCTCCACTTT; CDR3 protein: CASSTQTGMGNSPLHF
D gene: TRBD1; clone size: NA; J gene: TRBJ2-4; V gene: TRBV28; CDR3 DNA: TGTGCCAGCAGTGGGACAGGGTCGACCAAAAACATTCAGTACTTC; CDR3 protein: CASSGTGSTKNIQYF
D gene: NA; clone size: NA; J gene: TRBJ2-4; V gene: TRBV19; CDR3 DNA: TGTGCCAGTAGTGAGGCAGGGCCGTCGGACATTCAGTACTTC; CDR3 protein: CASSEAGPSDIQYF
D gene: NA; clone size: NA; J gene: TRBJ1-2; V gene: TRBV5-4; CDR3 DNA: TGTGCCAGCAGCTTGACACAGGGATCCGTCTATGGCTACACCTTC; CDR3 protein: CASSLTQGSVYGYTF
D gene: NA; clone size: NA; J gene: TRBJ2-3; V gene: TRBV9; CDR3 DNA: TGTGCCAGCAGCGGGGGGGACAGCCTCACAGATACGCAGTATTTT; CDR3 protein: CASSGGDSLTDTQYF
D gene: TRBD1; clone size: few; J gene: TRBJ1-1; V gene: TRBV3-1/TRBV3-2; CDR3 DNA: TGTGCCAGCAGGCGGGGACAGAGTTCGAACACTGAAGCTTTCTTT; CDR3 protein: CASRRGQSSNTEAFF
D gene: TRBD2; clone size: NA; J gene: TRBJ2-1; V gene: TRBV7-2; CDR3 DNA: TGTGCCAGCAGCAGCCCTAGCGGGAGGGGAAACAATGAGCAGTTCTTC; CDR3 protein: CASSSPSGRGNNEQFF
D gene: NA; clone size: NA; J gene: TRBJ2-1; V gene: TRBV7-3; CDR3 DNA: TGTGCCAGCAGCTCAGCTCAGGGGACGGATGAGCAGTTCTTC; CDR3 protein: CASSSAQGTDEQFF
D gene: NA; clone size: NA; J gene: TRBJ1-2; V gene: TRBV27; CDR3 DNA: TGTGCCAGCAGTACGCGACTGGGGGCCGCCACTAACTATGGCTACACCTTC; CDR3 protein: CASSTRLGAATNYGYTF
D gene: TRBD1; clone size: once; J gene: TRBJ2-7; V gene: TRBV20-1; CDR3 DNA: TGCAGTGCTAGTGGACAGGGGGTGCTTTCCTACGAGCAGTACTTC; CDR3 protein: CSASGQGVLSYEQYF
D gene: NA; clone size: NA; J gene: TRBJ2-5; V gene: TRBV7-9; CDR3 DNA: TGTGCCAGCAGCTTAGGGACAGTCCTGGAGACCCAGTACTTC; CDR3 protein: CASSLGTVLETQYF
D gene: NA; clone size: NA; J gene: TRBJ1-3; V gene: TRBV2; CDR3 DNA: TGTGCCAGCAACAGAGACCACAGCTCTGGAAACACCATATATTTT; CDR3 protein: CASNRDHSSGNTIYF
D gene: TRBD2; clone size: NA; J gene: TRBJ2-5; V gene: TRBV6-2/TRBV6-3; CDR3 DNA: TGTGCCAGCAGTTACCTAGCGGGGGGAGTTAAGACCCAGTACTTC; CDR3 protein: CASSYLAGGVKTQYF
D gene: TRBD1; clone size: NA; J gene: TRBJ2-7; V gene: TRBV28; CDR3 DNA: TGTGCCAGCAGTTCCGACAGGGGGTCCTACGAGCAGTACTTC; CDR3 protein: CASSSDRGSYEQYF
D gene: NA; clone size: NA; J gene: TRBJ2-3; V gene: TRBV19; CDR3 DNA: TGTGCCATCTTCAGGGGCCCAGATACGCAGTATTTT; CDR3 protein: CAIFRGPDTQYF
D gene: TRBD1; clone size: few; J gene: TRBJ1-4; V gene: TRBV15; CDR3 DNA: TGTGCCACCAGCAGGGGACAGAACTTTAATGAAAAACTGTTTTTT; CDR3 protein: CATSRGQNFNEKLFF
D gene: TRBD1; clone size: NA; J gene: TRBJ1-1; V gene: TRBV7-2; CDR3 DNA: TGTGCCAGCAGCCAACAGGGGGCGGACACTGAAGCTTTCTTT; CDR3 protein: CASSQQGADTEAFF
D gene: NA; clone size: NA; J gene: TRBJ2-6; V gene: TRBV2; CDR3 DNA: TGTGCCAGCAGCGAATGGACAGCTGGGGCCAACGTCCTGACTTTC; CDR3 protein: CASSEWTAGANVLTF
D gene: TRBD1; clone size: NA; J gene: TRBJ1-1; V gene: TRBV19; CDR3 DNA: TGTGCCAGTAGTATGGAGAGGACAGGGGAAGCTTTCTTT; CDR3 protein: CASSMERTGEAFF
D gene: NA; clone size: few; J gene: TRBJ2-7; V gene: TRBV27; CDR3 DNA: TGTGCCAGCAGTTTAATGGGTGTGAGGGCCATACCCTCCTACGAGCAGTACTTC; CDR3 protein: CASSLMGVRAIPSYEQYF
D gene: TRBD1; clone size: NA; J gene: TRBJ2-5; V gene: TRBV7-3; CDR3 DNA: TGTGCCAGCAGCTTATCGGGACAGTTCCAAGAGACCCAGTACTTC; CDR3 protein: CASSLSGQFQETQYF
D gene: NA; clone size: NA; J gene: TRBJ1-1; V gene: TRBV2; CDR3 DNA: TGTGCCAGCAGCGCCGGTACCCAGGGGATAAGGACTGAAGCTTTCTTT; CDR3 protein: CASSAGTQGIRTEAFF
D gene: TRBD1; clone size: NA; J gene: TRBJ1-5; V gene: TRBV28; CDR3 DNA: TGTGCCAGCAGAAACACAGGGGGTATGCAGCCCCAGCATTTT; CDR3 protein: CASRNTGGMQPQHF
D gene: NA; clone size: few; J gene: TRBJ2-7; V gene: TRBV4-3; CDR3 DNA: TGCGCCAGCAGCCAAGGAGGGGGAACCTTCTCCTACGAGCAGTACTTC; CDR3 protein: CASSQGGGTFSYEQYF